A single sample is the source of the 29 T cell receptor beta chains below, sequenced in a study of identical twins. TCRdb redid the calling of the 5' RACE reads with MiXCR, one entry per CDR3 protein. The sample holds 200,000 to 250,000 distinct CDR3 sequences, more than 6.5% seen once. This same sample was also taken into another study, of yellow fever vaccine responses in identical twins.

The sequenced sample was memory (CD45RO+) T cells sorted from blood. These receptors were collected from a woman under 30 in good health.

The chain carries TRBV3-1 and TRBJ2-7; either TRBD1 or TRBD2 may fit D (6 bases each). The CDR3 sequence is 15 residues long. V was clipped by 1 base and J by 5 bases, with 15 bases between them. Germline-derived CDR1 and CDR2 are LGHDT and YNNKEL (reference sequence). Here the CDR3 DNA reads TGTGCCAGCAGCCAAGTTTTCAGGGGAGGCAACGAGCAGTACTTC. Protein product: CASSQVFRGGNEQYF.

The CDR3 is CASSLYIQGAMNTEAFF. The DNA for the CDR3 is TGTGCCAGCAGCTTATATATACAGGGGGCAATGAACACTGAAGCTTTCTTT. The chain links TRBV7-6 to TRBJ1-1; 9 nucleotides agree with TRBD1. The CDR3 is 17 amino acids. CDR1 and CDR2 (germline): SGHVS, FNYEAQ. Germline trimming cut 2 bases from V and 0 bases from J; bases unmatched to any gene: 7. Full variable domain (rest looked up from reference TRBV7-6 and TRBJ1-1): GAGVSQSPRYKVTKRGQDVALRCDPISGHVSLYWYRQALGQGPEFLTYFNYEAQQDKSGLPNDRFSAERPEGSISTLTIQRTEQRDSAMYRCASSLYIQGAMNTEAFFGQGTRLTVV.

This clonotype was detected many times. J is TRBJ2-5 and V is TRBV12-5, with D perhaps being TRBD1 or TRBD2 (5 bases each). Trimming stripped 2 bases from V and 6 bases from J, with 7 bases between. Germline V gives CDR1 LGHNT, CDR2 FRNRAP. The CDR3 extends over 12 amino acids. The CDR3 nucleotides are TGTGCTAGTGGTTTGACGGGGCAGACCCAGTACTTC. It encodes CASGLTGQTQYF.

This clonotype was recorded at least ten times. This chain joins TRBV5-1 and TRBJ2-3; TRBD2 is a possible D gene (5 bases). This CDR3 spans 13 amino acids. Trimming left V 4 bases short and J 4 bases short, with 10 bases between. CDR1 SGHRS and CDR2 YFSETQ come from the germline V gene. The CDR3 spells CASSGSGSDTQYF. CDR3 nucleotide sequence: TGCGCCAGCAGCGGGAGTGGGTCAGATACGCAGTATTTT.

With regard to this clonotype: Possible read error: a much larger clone is one base away. V usage is TRBV28 and J usage is TRBJ2-1, with TRBD2 identical over 9 bases. CDR1 and CDR2 (germline): MDHEN, SYDVKM. Trimming at V came to 6 bases and at J to 8 bases, leaving 14 bases not matched to a gene. This CDR3 has 16 amino acids. The CDR3 loop reads CASSSRGPGLAYEQFF. The CDR3 nucleotides are TGTGCCAGCAGCTCCAGAGGACCGGGACTAGCATATGAGCAGTTCTTC. The full variable domain, rest sourced from reference TRBV28 and TRBJ2-1, is DVKVTQSSRYLVKRTGEKVFLECVQDMDHENMFWYRQDPGLGLRLIYFSYDVKMKEKGDIPEGYSVSREKKERFSLILESASTNQTSMYLCASSSRGPGLAYEQFFGPGTRLTVL.

This clonotype appeared many times. CDR3 DNA: TGTGCCAGCAGCTTAGTTGGGACAGGTCCCCCGGAATACACAGATACGCAGTATTTT. Its protein product is CASSLVGTGPPEYTDTQYF. The chain uses TRBV11-2 and TRBJ2-3; 8 bases fit TRBD1. In germline, CDR1 is SGHAT, CDR2 FQNNGV. CDR3 length equals 19 residues. V was pared by 1 base and J by 2 bases, with 14 bases of the junction left unmatched.

The chain employs TRBV20-1 and TRBJ1-1; D not certain. Germline V lookup: CDR1 DFQATT, CDR2 SNEGSKA (reference sequence). CDR3 length: 14 amino acids. V was shortened by 5 bases and J by 0 bases, with 13 bases between the two germline ends. The CDR3 spells CSALTQWMNTEAFF. DNA for the CDR3: TGCAGTGCTCTGACCCAATGGATGAACACTGAAGCTTTCTTT.

This clonotype was picked up many times. This sequence joins TRBV29-1 and TRBJ1-1, with D unclear. This CDR3 is built from 10 residues. Germline V CDR1 and CDR2: SQVTM, ANQGSEA. Trimming took off 7 bases at V and 5 bases at J, with 8 bases between the two ends. CDR3 nucleotides: TGCAGCGGACGAGAGACTGAAGCTTTCTTT. It encodes CSGRETEAFF.

This clonotype has just a few counts. The CDR3 sequence: CASSKEGTPGNQPQHF. The DNA for the CDR3 is TGTGCCAGCAGCAAAGAAGGGACGCCGGGCAATCAGCCCCAGCATTTT. The V call is TRBV21-1, the J call TRBJ1-5; the table gives TRBD1 as D, unverified against the DNA. TRBV21-1 constitutes a pseudogene. The CDR3 is 16 amino acids.

This clonotype has a handful of counts. The chain recombines TRBV18 with TRBJ2-5; D unresolved. V lost 3 bases to trimming and J lost 0 bases, with 11 bases between them. Germline CDR1 is KGHSH and CDR2 is LQKENI. The CDR3 is 15 amino acids. CDR3 amino acids: CASSPPRPYQETQYF. DNA of the CDR3: TGTGCCAGCTCACCCCCCCGTCCGTACCAAGAGACCCAGTACTTC.

As concerns this clonotype: A much larger clone is a single base away; this may be a read error. V is TRBV10-3 and J is TRBJ2-1; the D call may be TRBD1 or TRBD2 (5 bases each). The CDR3 extends over 17 amino acids. Germline CDR1 ENHRY, CDR2 SYGVKD. The V and J ends lost 6 bases and 10 bases respectively, with 28 bases between them. The CDR3 coding sequence is TGTGCCATCAGCGAATCATTGTTCGGGGCCTCTCCAGGGGAGCAGTTCTTC. It translates to CAISESLFGASPGEQFF.

This chain uses TRBV6-1 with TRBJ2-6; no clear D gene. Trimming left V 5 bases short and J 2 bases short, with 16 bases between. The CDR3 contains 17 residues. Germline CDR1 and CDR2: MNHNS and SASEGT. The CDR3 sequence: CASSPVRTPTGANVLTF. The DNA for the CDR3 is TGTGCCAGCAGTCCCGTTCGTACCCCGACTGGGGCCAACGTCCTGACTTTC.

This clonotype showed up just a few times. This rearrangement joins TRBV11-2 to TRBJ2-5, with 7 bases lining up with TRBD1. This CDR3 has 13 amino acids. V lost 6 bases, J lost 6 bases, and 7 bases stayed unmatched. Looked up from germline, CDR1 is SGHAT and CDR2 is FQNNGV. CDR3 amino acids: CASSTDRAKTQYF. The CDR3 coding sequence is TGTGCCAGCAGTACAGACAGGGCTAAGACCCAGTACTTC. Based on the CDR3 plus reference TRBV11-2 and TRBJ2-5, the full variable domain is EAGVAQSPRYKIIEKRQSVAFWCNPISGHATLYWYQQILGQGPKLLIQFQNNGVVDDSQLPKDRFSAERLKGVDSTLKIQPAKLEDSAVYLCASSTDRAKTQYFGPGTRLLVL.

This clonotype was recorded many times. This chain joins TRBV5-1 and TRBJ2-1; D uncertain. The V and J ends lost 1 base and 0 bases respectively, with 8 bases between them. The CDR3 consists of 15 residues. From germline, CDR1 is SGHRS and CDR2 YFSETQ. The DNA for the CDR3 is TGCGCCAGCAGCTTGAGCCCAGGCTCCTACAATGAGCAGTTCTTC. The encoded protein is CASSLSPGSYNEQFF.

The chain has TRBV10-3 and TRBJ2-7; 8 positions agree with TRBD1. The CDR3 has 12 amino acids. V shed 6 bases and J 7 bases; nucleotides not matched to a gene: 5. Germline V gene data show CDR1 as ENHRY and CDR2 as SYGVKD. The CDR3 loop is CAIREGQGEQYF. The CDR3 DNA reads as TGTGCCATCAGAGAAGGACAGGGTGAGCAGTACTTC.

This clonotype was seen a handful of times. The chain combines TRBV11-2 with TRBJ2-5; possibly TRBD1 for D (6 bases). V lost 3 bases and J 1 base, leaving 9 bases between the germline ends. The germline CDR1 and CDR2 sequences are SGHAT and FQNNGV. The CDR3 is made up of 14 amino acids. The CDR3 spells CASSFGQIQETQYF. CDR3 bases: TGTGCCAGCAGCTTCGGACAGATCCAAGAGACCCAGTACTTC.

This clonotype has ten or more counts. The chain combines TRBV5-1 with TRBJ2-5; TRBD2 matches at 8 bases. V was clipped by 1 base and J by 1 base; unmatched bases: 9. The CDR3 is made up of 17 amino acids. The V gene's germline CDR1 is SGHRS and CDR2 YFSETQ. In DNA form, the CDR3 reads TGCGCCAGCAGCTTGTTTTCGGGCGGGGGGACCCAAGAGACCCAGTACTTC. Protein sequence: CASSLFSGGGTQETQYF.

This chain links TRBV6-2 or TRBV6-3 with TRBJ2-3, with D perhaps being TRBD1 or TRBD2 (5 bases each). Trimming pared 5 bases from V and 0 bases from J, leaving 12 bases between. Germline CDR1 and CDR2: MNHEY and SVGEGT. This CDR3 spans 15 amino acids. CDR3 residues: CASSTGTSSTDTQYF. In DNA, the CDR3 is TGTGCCAGCAGTACCGGGACGTCTAGCACAGATACGCAGTATTTT.

Many counts were recorded for this clonotype. The rearrangement uses TRBV5-1 and TRBJ2-3; D not certain. This CDR3 has 13 residues. V was trimmed by 4 bases and J by 8 bases, leaving 14 bases between them. Germline CDR1 reads SGHRS; CDR2 reads YFSETQ. The CDR3: CASSPVVGSTQYF. In nucleotides, the CDR3 is TGCGCCAGCAGCCCGGTGGTGGGATCTACGCAGTATTTT.

This clonotype appeared a few times. The rearrangement joins TRBV20-1 to TRBJ2-5, with TRBD2 matching over 12 bases. The CDR3 extends over 18 amino acids. J was trimmed by 5 bases and V by 5 bases; bases with no gene match: 18. The V gene's germline CDR1 is DFQATT and CDR2 SNEGSKA (reference sequence). CDR3 amino acids: CSAPAGASGRALVETQYF. As DNA, the CDR3 is TGCAGTGCTCCCGCTGGGGCTAGCGGGAGGGCCCTCGTTGAGACCCAGTACTTC.

This clonotype has a count of ten or more. The rearrangement joins TRBV7-9 to TRBJ2-3; D is undetermined. The CDR3 sequence is 16 residues long. V was pared by 3 bases and J by 1 base, with 14 bases between. Germline values: CDR1 SEHNR, CDR2 FQNEAQ (reference sequence). This chain's CDR3 is CASSLETGDRTDTQYF. CDR3 nucleotide sequence: TGTGCCAGCAGCTTGGAAACCGGCGACCGCACAGATACGCAGTATTTT.

This clonotype was recorded a few times. The genes are TRBV5-5 and TRBJ2-5; D may match TRBD1 or TRBD2 (6 bases each). The CDR3 spans 16 residues. The V end lost 2 bases, the J end lost 0 bases, and 14 bases lay between the germline ends. The germline CDR1 and CDR2 sequences are SGHKS and YYEKEE (reference sequence). The CDR3 DNA follows: TGTGCCAGCAGCTTAGGGTGGGGGGCTCACCAAGAGACCCAGTACTTC. Protein sequence: CASSLGWGAHQETQYF.

This clonotype was observed a handful of times. This chain joins TRBV7-9 and TRBJ2-1; 11 nucleotides line up with TRBD2. V was clipped by 3 bases and J by 8 bases; unmatched bases: 6. The CDR3 is 15 amino acids. Germline values: CDR1 SEHNR, CDR2 FQNEAQ (reference sequence). CDR3 region: CASSFSTSGIDEQFF. In DNA, the CDR3 is TGTGCCAGCAGCTTTTCGACTAGCGGGATCGATGAGCAGTTCTTC.

Ten or more counts support this clonotype. In DNA form, the CDR3 reads TGTGCCAGCAGCCCCGGTCACCTAGATACGCAGTATTTT. It yields the protein CASSPGHLDTQYF. This chain uses TRBV12-3 or TRBV12-4 with TRBJ2-3; no reliable D call. This CDR3 spans 13 amino acids. V was trimmed by 6 bases and J by 5 bases, leaving 12 bases between them.

Many counts were recorded for this clonotype. This sequence joins TRBV5-1 and TRBJ2-4, with a tentative D call TRBD2 (6 bases). CDR3 length: 13 amino acids. V shed 1 base and J shed 8 bases, with 10 bases lying between them. CDR1 is SGHRS and CDR2 is YFSETQ in the germline V gene. The CDR3 region is CASSLPGEDIQYF. The CDR3 DNA is TGCGCCAGCAGCTTGCCGGGGGAGGACATTCAGTACTTC. The full variable domain, with the rest looked up from reference TRBV5-1 and TRBJ2-4, is KAGVTQTPRYLIKTRGQQVTLSCSPISGHRSVSWYQQTPGQGLQFLFEYFSETQRNKGNFPGRFSGRQFSNSRSEMNVSTLELGDSALYLCASSLPGEDIQYFGAGTRLSVL.

In its sample, this clonotype was seen many times. The J gene is TRBJ1-5, the V gene TRBV4-2, with D perhaps matching TRBD1 (5 bases). This CDR3 contains 14 residues. The germline V and J ends were trimmed by 3 bases and 7 bases, with 13 bases remaining between them. The germline gives CDR1 LGHNA, CDR2 YNFKEQ. CDR3 bases: TGTGCCAGCAGCCAGGAGACAGTCGCCCAGCCCCAGCATTTT. It specifies CASSQETVAQPQHF.

This clonotype occurred many times. The CDR3 sequence is CASSSQHRLGDTQYF. The CDR3 DNA reads as TGTGCCAGCAGCTCCCAGCACCGCCTAGGGGATACGCAGTATTTT. The chain employs TRBV5-6 and TRBJ2-3; D is unclear. There are 15 residues in the CDR3. Germline lookup yields CDR1 SGHDT and CDR2 YYEEEE. The germline V and J ends were trimmed by 3 bases and 6 bases, with 17 bases remaining between them.

This clonotype was seen at least ten times. The chain carries TRBV29-1 and TRBJ2-5; D possibly corresponds to TRBD1 (5 bases). Trimming left V 4 bases short and J 5 bases short, with 11 bases between. CDR1 and CDR2 (germline): SQVTM, ANQGSEA. The CDR3 covers 12 residues. Here the CDR3 reads CSVVVQEETQYF. CDR3 nucleotide sequence: TGCAGCGTTGTCGTACAGGAGGAGACCCAGTACTTC.

V gene TRBV5-1 combines with J gene TRBJ2-7; 9 positions agree with TRBD1. This CDR3 is built from 15 residues. J gave up 8 bases and V 0 bases, and 9 bases lay outside the gene matches. The germline CDR1 and CDR2 sequences are SGHRS and YFSETQ. The CDR3 protein is CASSLVRQGELQQYF. The CDR3 bases are TGCGCCAGCAGCTTGGTTCGACAGGGGGAACTTCAGCAGTACTTC. Using reference TRBV5-1 and TRBJ2-7 for the parts outside the CDR3, the full variable domain is KAGVTQTPRYLIKTRGQQVTLSCSPISGHRSVSWYQQTPGQGLQFLFEYFSETQRNKGNFPGRFSGRQFSNSRSEMNVSTLELGDSALYLCASSLVRQGELQQYFGPGTRLTVT.